This T cell receptor (beta chain) was obtained from a study of somatic mutations in cytotoxic T cells in rheumatoid arthritis. Overall study results and limits: In about an eighth of the roughly 60 patients, the largest CD8+ clone exceeded 20% of CD8+ cells. CD8+ clonality increased with age in rheumatoid arthritis patients but not in healthy controls.

On this clone itself: The antigen is unknown.

Sequencing was performed with immunoSEQ multiplex PCR; in TCRdb, only in-frame clones are kept and a portion is missing. In the table there are 5,000 to 6,500 clones, over 80% of which are singletons. Once isolated by positive magnetic bead selection, the CD4+ and CD8+ cells had their purity checked by flow cytometry. V lost 7 bases to trimming and J lost 6 bases; unmatched junction nucleotides: 2. The CDR3 covers 12 residues. The germline V gene encodes CDR1 PRHDT and CDR2 FYEKMQ (reference sequence). The chain links TRBV13 to TRBJ2-3, with TRBD2 matching 9 bases. This receptor was obtained from a woman between 45 and 60 years old with rheumatoid arthritis. Sequencing input: CD8+ T cells sorted from blood. The CDR3 spells CASNLAGDTQYF. CDR3 sequence (DNA): TGTGCCAGCAATCTAGCGGGGGATACGCAGTATTTT.